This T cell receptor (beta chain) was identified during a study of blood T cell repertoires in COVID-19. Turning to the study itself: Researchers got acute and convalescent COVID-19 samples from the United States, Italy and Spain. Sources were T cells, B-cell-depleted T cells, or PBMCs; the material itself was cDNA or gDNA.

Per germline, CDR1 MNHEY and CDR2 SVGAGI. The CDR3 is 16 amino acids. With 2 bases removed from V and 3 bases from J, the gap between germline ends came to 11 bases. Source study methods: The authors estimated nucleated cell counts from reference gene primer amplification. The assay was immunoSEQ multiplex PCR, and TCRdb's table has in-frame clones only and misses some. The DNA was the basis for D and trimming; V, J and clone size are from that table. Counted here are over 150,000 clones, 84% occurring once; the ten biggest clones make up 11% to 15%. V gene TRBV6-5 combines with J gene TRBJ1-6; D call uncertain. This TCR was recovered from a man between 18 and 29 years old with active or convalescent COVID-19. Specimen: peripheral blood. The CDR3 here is CASSYRPSGYNSPLHF. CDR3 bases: TGTGCCAGCAGTTACAGGCCCTCGGGCTATAATTCACCCCTCCACTTT.